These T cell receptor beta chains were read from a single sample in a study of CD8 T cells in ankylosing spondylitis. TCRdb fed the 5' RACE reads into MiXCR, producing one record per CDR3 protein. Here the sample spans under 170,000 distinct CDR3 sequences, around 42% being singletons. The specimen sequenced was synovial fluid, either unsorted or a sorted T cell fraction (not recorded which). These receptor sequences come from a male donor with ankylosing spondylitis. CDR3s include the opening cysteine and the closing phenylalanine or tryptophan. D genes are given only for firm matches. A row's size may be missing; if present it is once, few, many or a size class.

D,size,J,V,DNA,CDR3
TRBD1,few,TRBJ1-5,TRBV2,TGTGCCAGCAGTGCCGGGACAGTTTATAGCAATCAGCCCCAGCATTTT,CASSAGTVYSNQPQHF
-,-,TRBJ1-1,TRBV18,TGTGCCAGCTCATTCAGTTTGGTAGATACTGAAGCTTTCTTT,CASSFSLVDTEAFF
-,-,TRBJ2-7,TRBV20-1,TGCAGTGCTAGAGGACGACATCGGGGTAACGAGCAGTACTTC,CSARGRHRGNEQYF
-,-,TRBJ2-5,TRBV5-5,TGTGCCAGCAGCTTGGAGCCAGGGGAAGAGACCCAGTACTTC,CASSLEPGEETQYF
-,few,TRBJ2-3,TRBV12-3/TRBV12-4,TGTGCCAGCAGTTTAACCCTTCTGAGAGACACAGATACGCAGTATTTT,CASSLTLLRDTDTQYF
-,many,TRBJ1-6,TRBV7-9,TGTGCCAGCAGCTTAGCCTACGGACCAAATTCACCCCTCCACTTT,CASSLAYGPNSPLHF
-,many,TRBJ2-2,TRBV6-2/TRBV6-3,TGTGCCAGCACCCTTTGGGGGGGGCAGCCGACCGGGGAGCTGTTTTTT,CASTLWGGQPTGELFF
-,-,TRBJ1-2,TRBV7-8,TGTGCCAGCAGCCATAGAGGGGCCCGGGGCTACACCTTC,CASSHRGARGYTF
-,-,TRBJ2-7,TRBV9,TGTGCCAGCAGCCCCGGAGGCGAAGCAGGGTACGAGCAGTACTTC,CASSPGGEAGYEQYF
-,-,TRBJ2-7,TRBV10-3,TGTGCCATCAGTGAGATCGACAGGGCGGGGGAGCAGTACTTC,CAISEIDRAGEQYF
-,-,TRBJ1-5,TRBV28,TGTGCCAGCAGTTTATGGGACTGGGGCAATCAGCCCCAGCATTTT,CASSLWDWGNQPQHF
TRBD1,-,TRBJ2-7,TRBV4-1,TGCGCCAGCAGCCGACGGACAGGAATTATCTCCTACGAGCAGTACTTC,CASSRRTGIISYEQYF
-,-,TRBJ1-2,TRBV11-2,TGTGCCACCCGACCGGGCCAGCCGTACTATGGCTACACCTTC,CATRPGQPYYGYTF
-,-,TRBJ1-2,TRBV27,TGTGCCAGCAGCCAGGACAGCGGGATCTATGGCTACACCTTC,CASSQDSGIYGYTF
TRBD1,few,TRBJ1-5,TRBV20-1,TGCAGTGCTAGAGATCGGGACAGCCTCAATCAGCCCCAGCATTTT,CSARDRDSLNQPQHF
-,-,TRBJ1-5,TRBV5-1,TGCGCCAGCAGCGAATTCTCCGGGACTCGGCCCCAGCATTTT,CASSEFSGTRPQHF
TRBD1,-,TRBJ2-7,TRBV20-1,TGCAGTGCAAACGACAGGGAAACGTACGAGCAGTACTTC,CSANDRETYEQYF
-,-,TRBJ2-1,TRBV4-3,TGCGCCAGCAGCCAAGGAGCGGACAATGAGCAGTTCTTC,CASSQGADNEQFF
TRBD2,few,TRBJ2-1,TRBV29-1,TGCAGCGTGGCCGGGCTAGCGGGGAACAATGAGCAGTTCTTC,CSVAGLAGNNEQFF
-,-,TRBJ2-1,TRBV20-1,TGCAGTGCTAGTACTGGATTCGACACCTACAATGAGCAGTTCTTC,CSASTGFDTYNEQFF
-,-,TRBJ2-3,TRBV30,TGTGCCTGGAGTGTATCGCTACATACGCAGTATTTT,CAWSVSLHTQYF
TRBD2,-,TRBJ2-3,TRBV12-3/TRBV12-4,TGTGCCAGCAGTCCACCCCCTAGCGGCCGCACAGATACGCAGTATTTT,CASSPPPSGRTDTQYF
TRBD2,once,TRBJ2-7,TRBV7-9,TGTGCCAGCAGCTCCCGACTAGCGGCGCGCCCTCACGAGCAGTACTTC,CASSSRLAARPHEQYF
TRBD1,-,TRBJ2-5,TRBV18,TGTGCCAGCTCACCGTATCGACCCAGGGGGTTAGAAGAGACCCAGTACTTC,CASSPYRPRGLEETQYF
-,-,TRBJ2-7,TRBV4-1,TGCGCCAGCAGCCAAGACCCCGGGGGCGAGAAGTACTTC,CASSQDPGGEKYF
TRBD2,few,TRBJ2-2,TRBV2,TGTGCCAGCAGTGAAGGAGCGGGGACGAACACCGGGGAGCTGTTTTTT,CASSEGAGTNTGELFF
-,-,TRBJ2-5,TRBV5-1,TGCGCCAGCAGCTTGACAGCGGGAGAGACCCAGTACTTC,CASSLTAGETQYF
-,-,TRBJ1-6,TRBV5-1,TGCGCCAGCAGCTTGCCGGGGGGGTATAATTCACCCCTCCACTTT,CASSLPGGYNSPLHF
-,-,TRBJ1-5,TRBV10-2,TGCGCCAGCGGGGGGAGGGTATGGAATCAGCCCCAGCATTTT,CASGGRVWNQPQHF
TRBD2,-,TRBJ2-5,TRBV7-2,TGTGCCAGCAGCCGCAACTGGGAGGGGTCCTTC,CASSRNWEGSF
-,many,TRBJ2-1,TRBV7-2,TGTGCCAGCAGCCCGGAGGGCCCCCAGGAGCAGTTCTTC,CASSPEGPQEQFF